This T cell receptor (beta chain) was recorded in a study of blood T cell repertoires in COVID-19 (TCRdb year 2020). A note on the overall study: Collaborator samples came from the United States, Italy and Spain and covered acute and convalescent phases of COVID-19. The prospective study material was composed of cDNA or gDNA derived from T cells, B-cell-depleted T cells, or PBMCs. Subjects who had been exposed to COVID-19, were actively infected with it, or had recovered from it provided the deeply sampled blood TCRbeta repertoires that made up the dataset. The repertoires were released in a freely available public database meant as a resource for research on the immune response to SARS-CoV-2. The samples were drawn from the first 160 participants of the ongoing ImmuneRACE study and from 1,254 subjects provided by 6 global collaborators. Sample metadata almost always included a de-identified subject ID, COVID-19 status, age in years and sex. Where available, HLA class I and class II types were taken from metadata supplied by the sample provider and were not determined by assay-based typing.

The immunoSEQ Assay, a bias-controlled multiplex PCR, was used to amplify TCRbeta CDR3 regions from genomic DNA. In the authors' own workflow: The number of nucleated cells in each sample was estimated from the amplification of reference gene primers within the assay. To quantify the absolute abundance of each unique TCRbeta CDR3 rearrangement, sequence reads were collapsed and filtered. For each sample, productive Simpson clonality was calculated as the square root of Simpson's diversity index across productive rearrangements. Entries here come from immuneACCESS through TCRdb and include only in-frame sequences with V and J called. Some clones fail to appear in such tables; in the studies checked, an unresolved V gene covers under half of the shortfall, and the cause of the remainder is unknown. For V, J and clone size, that table is used; D and trimming come from the DNA. This sample comprises about 100,000 clones, roughly nine tenths of them detected only once. About 7.4% of the sample is taken by the ten largest.

Overall study results and their limits: The amount of clinical and demographic metadata varied by source and participant and was provided uncurated.

Collaborating institutions collected whole blood in K2EDTA tubes following their own protocols. For TCRbeta analysis, collaborators shipped samples as frozen whole blood, isolated PBMCs, or DNA extracted from either of those sample types. The germline V gene supplies CDR1 SGDLS and CDR2 YYNGEE. CDR3 length: 14 amino acids, cysteine to phenylalanine. Just CDR3 DNA is preserved here, 42 bases in frame from base 1. Ends trimmed: V by 4 bases, J by 1 base; bases unmatched to a gene: 4. A remark on this clone: Its antigen has not been determined. Per-nucleotide qualities are absent, and no much larger clonotype sits a single base away.

The sequenced material came from peripheral blood. Recombination joined TRBV9 with TRBJ1-1; TRBD1 aligns with 7 central bases. The clonotype comes from a man aged 25 to 40 in a cohort sampled during active COVID-19. In nucleotides, the sequence is TGTGCCAGCAGCCCTCGGACAGGGAACACTGAAGCTTTCTTT. Its translation reads: CASSPRTGNTEAFF.